The sequence of this TCR beta chain was determined in a study of T cell responses to AZD1222 COVID-19 vaccine. The CDR3 sequence is 11 residues long. Between the trimmed V and J ends, which lost 6 bases and 11 bases, there was a span of 11 bases. Looked up from germline, CDR1 is SNHLY and CDR2 is FYNNEI. Sequencing used immunoSEQ multiplex PCR; TCRdb keeps in-frame clones, though not all of them. The data show about 18,000 clones, about 90% seen once. Pooled samples include second doses given at about 4 or 12 weeks. This TCR came from an adult who received the AZD1222 COVID-19 vaccine. The sample here was peripheral blood, taken 28 days after the second AZD1222 dose. This rearrangement joins TRBV2 to TRBJ2-4; D is perhaps TRBD2 (6 bases). CDR3 sequence: CASRLGTLQYF. In nucleotides, the CDR3 is TGTGCCAGCAGGCTCGGGACTCTTCAGTACTTC.